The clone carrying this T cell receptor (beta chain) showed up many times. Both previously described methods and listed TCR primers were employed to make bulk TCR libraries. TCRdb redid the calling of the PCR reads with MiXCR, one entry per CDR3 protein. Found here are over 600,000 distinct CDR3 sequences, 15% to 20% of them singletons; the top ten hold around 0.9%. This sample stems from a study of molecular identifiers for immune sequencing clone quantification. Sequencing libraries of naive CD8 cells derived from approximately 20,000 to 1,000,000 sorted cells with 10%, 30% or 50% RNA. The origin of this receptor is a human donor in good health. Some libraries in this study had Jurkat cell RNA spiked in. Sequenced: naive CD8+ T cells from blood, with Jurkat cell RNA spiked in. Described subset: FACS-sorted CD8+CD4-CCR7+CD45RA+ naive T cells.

The CDR3 sequence is CASSLFVGQEETQYF. In nucleotides, the CDR3 is TGTGCCAGCAGCTTATTTGTCGGACAGGAAGAGACCCAGTACTTC. The genes are TRBV7-8 and TRBJ2-5; 7 positions match TRBD1. After removal of 2 bases from V and 3 bases from J, the junction contained 6 bases not matched to a gene. The CDR3 spans 15 residues. The germline V gene has CDR1 SGHVS and CDR2 FQNEAQ.